The clone carrying this T cell receptor (beta chain) was recorded only once. TCR beta CDR3 regions came from multiplex PCR with 32 forward V and 13 reverse J primers. TCRdb re-derived calls from the multiplex PCR reads in MiXCR, one entry per CDR3 protein. This table holds 1,700 or so distinct CDR3 sequences, 48% found once. Samples each supplied about 650 ng of bulk tumor genomic DNA as template. Several far-apart biopsies were taken per primary tumor during surgery. It was patients with untreated, newly diagnosed non-small cell lung cancer who underwent curative surgery. Trimming took 2 bases from V and 0 from J, leaving 7 bases between them. CDR3 length: 14 residues. Per germline, CDR1 SNHLY and CDR2 FYNNEI. The data originate from a study of immune heterogeneity within non-small cell lung tumors.

V gene TRBV2 combines with J gene TRBJ1-1, with D uncertain. This receptor was taken from a man between 60 and 70 years old with non-small cell lung cancer. Sequencing used lung tumor tissue. This CDR3 is CASSELAVNTEAFF. In DNA form, the CDR3 reads TGTGCCAGCAGTGAACTGGCTGTGAACACTGAAGCTTTCTTT.